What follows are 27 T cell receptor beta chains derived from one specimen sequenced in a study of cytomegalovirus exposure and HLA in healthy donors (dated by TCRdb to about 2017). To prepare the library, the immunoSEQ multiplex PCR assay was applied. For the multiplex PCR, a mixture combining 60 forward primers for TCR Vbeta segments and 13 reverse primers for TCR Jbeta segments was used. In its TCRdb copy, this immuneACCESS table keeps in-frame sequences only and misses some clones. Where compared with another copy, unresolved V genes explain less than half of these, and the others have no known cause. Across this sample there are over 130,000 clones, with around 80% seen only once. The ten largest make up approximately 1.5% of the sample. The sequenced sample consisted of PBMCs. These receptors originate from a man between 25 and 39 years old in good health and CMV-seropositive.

The CDR3 DNA reads as TGTGCCAGCAGGAGACAGGGGGAAGAGACCCAGTACTTC. This encodes CASRRQGEETQYF. The genes are TRBV28 and TRBJ2-5; 9 nucleotides align to TRBD1. CDR1 and CDR2 (germline): MDHEN, SYDVKM. The junction had 2 bases not matched to a gene; V was cut back by 6 bases and J by 3 bases. CDR3 length: 13 amino acids.

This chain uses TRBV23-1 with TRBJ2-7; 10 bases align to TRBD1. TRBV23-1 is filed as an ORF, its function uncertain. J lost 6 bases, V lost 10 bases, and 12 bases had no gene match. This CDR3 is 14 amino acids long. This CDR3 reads CATNPGTGVPEQYF. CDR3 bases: TGCGCCACCAACCCCGGGACAGGGGTCCCCGAGCAGTACTTC.

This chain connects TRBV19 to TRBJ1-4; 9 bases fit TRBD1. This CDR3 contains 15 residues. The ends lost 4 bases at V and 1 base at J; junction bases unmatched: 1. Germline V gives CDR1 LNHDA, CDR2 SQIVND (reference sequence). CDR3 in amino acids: CASSRTGVTNEKLFF. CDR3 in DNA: TGTGCCAGTAGTAGGACAGGGGTAACTAATGAAAAACTGTTTTTT.

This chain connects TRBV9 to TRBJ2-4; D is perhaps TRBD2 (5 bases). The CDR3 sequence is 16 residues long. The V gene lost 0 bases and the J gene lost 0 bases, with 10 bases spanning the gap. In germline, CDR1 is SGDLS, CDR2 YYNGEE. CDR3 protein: CASSVGSGTAKNIQYF. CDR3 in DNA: TGTGCCAGCAGCGTAGGGAGCGGCACAGCCAAAAACATTCAGTACTTC. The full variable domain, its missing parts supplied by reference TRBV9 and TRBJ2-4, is DSGVTQTPKHLITATGQRVTLRCSPRSGDLSVYWYQQSLDQGLQFLIQYYNGEERAKGNILERFSAQQFPDLHSELNLSSLELGDSALYFCASSVGSGTAKNIQYFGAGTRLSVL.

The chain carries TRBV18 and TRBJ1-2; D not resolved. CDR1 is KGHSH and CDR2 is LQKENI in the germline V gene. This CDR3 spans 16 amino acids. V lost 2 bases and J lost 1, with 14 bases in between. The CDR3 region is CASSPASGSHNYGYTF. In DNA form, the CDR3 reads TGTGCCAGCTCACCAGCTTCGGGGTCCCATAACTATGGCTACACCTTC.

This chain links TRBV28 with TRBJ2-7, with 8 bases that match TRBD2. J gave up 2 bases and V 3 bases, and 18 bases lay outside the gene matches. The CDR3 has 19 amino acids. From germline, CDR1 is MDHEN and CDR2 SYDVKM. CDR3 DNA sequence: TGTGCCAGCAGTTTCATTTTTGTTCCGTCCGGGAGGGTTGCCTACGAGCAGTACTTC. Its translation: CASSFIFVPSGRVAYEQYF.

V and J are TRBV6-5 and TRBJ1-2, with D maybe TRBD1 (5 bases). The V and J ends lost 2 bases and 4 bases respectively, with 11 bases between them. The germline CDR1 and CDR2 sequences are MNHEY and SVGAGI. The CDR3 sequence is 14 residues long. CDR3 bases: TGTGCCAGCAGTTACGGGGGGAAGTTCTATGGCTACACCTTC. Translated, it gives CASSYGGKFYGYTF.

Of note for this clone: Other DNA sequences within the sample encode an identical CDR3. For the CDR3, the DNA is TGCGCCAGCCGACTAGCGGGAGGGCCCACCGGGGAGCTGTTTTTT. Its protein is CASRLAGGPTGELFF. The chain couples TRBV10-2 to TRBJ2-2; 14 bases match TRBD2. Germline V gives CDR1 WSHSY, CDR2 SAAADI. The CDR3 consists of 15 residues. Trimming at V came to 8 bases and at J to 4 bases, leaving 3 bases not matched to a gene.

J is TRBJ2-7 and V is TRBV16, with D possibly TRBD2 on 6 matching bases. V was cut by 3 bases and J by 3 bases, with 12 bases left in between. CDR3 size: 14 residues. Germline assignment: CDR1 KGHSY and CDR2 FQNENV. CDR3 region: CASSHGQGGYEQYF. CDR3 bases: TGTGCCAGCAGCCATGGGCAGGGAGGCTACGAGCAGTACTTC.

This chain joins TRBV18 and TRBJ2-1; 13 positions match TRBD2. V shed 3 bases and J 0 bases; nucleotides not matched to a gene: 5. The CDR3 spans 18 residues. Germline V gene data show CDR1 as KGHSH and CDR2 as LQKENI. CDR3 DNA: TGTGCCAGCTCACCGGGACTAGCGGGATTAAGCTCCTACAATGAGCAGTTCTTC. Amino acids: CASSPGLAGLSSYNEQFF.

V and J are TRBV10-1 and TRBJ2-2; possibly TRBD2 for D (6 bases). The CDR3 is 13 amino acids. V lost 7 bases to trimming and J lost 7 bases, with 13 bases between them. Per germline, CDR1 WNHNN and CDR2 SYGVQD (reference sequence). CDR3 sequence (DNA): TGCGCCAGCACGGAGGGTTCGGGCGGGGAGCTGTTTTTT. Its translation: CASTEGSGGELFF.

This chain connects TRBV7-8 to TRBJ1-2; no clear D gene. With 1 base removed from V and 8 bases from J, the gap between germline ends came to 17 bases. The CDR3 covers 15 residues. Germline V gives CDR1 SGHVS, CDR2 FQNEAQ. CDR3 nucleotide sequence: TGTGCCAGCAGCTTAGGCTCGGCTGGCCTACAGGGCTACACCTTC. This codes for CASSLGSAGLQGYTF.

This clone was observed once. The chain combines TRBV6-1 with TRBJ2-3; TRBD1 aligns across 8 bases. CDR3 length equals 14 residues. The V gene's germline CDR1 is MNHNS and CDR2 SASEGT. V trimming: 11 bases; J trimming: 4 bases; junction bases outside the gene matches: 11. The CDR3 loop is CAGSGGQGPDTQYF. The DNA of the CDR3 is TGTGCCGGGAGTGGCGGACAGGGACCAGATACGCAGTATTTT.

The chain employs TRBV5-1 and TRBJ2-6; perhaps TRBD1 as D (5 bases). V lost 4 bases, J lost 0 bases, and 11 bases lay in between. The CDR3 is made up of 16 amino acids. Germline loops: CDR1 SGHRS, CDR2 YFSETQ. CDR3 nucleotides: TGCGCCAGCAGCCCCAGACAGCTCTCTGGGGCCAACGTCCTGACTTTC. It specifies CASSPRQLSGANVLTF.

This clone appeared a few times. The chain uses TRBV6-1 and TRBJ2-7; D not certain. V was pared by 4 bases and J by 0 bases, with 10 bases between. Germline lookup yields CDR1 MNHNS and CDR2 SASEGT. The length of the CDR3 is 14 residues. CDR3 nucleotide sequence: TGTGCCAGCAGTGTGGCGGTAGTCTCCTACGAGCAGTACTTC. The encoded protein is CASSVAVVSYEQYF.

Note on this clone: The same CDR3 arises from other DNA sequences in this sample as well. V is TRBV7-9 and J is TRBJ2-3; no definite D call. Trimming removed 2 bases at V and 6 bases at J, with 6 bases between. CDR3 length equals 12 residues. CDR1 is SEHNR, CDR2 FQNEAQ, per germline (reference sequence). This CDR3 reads CASSLSRDTQYF. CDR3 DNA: TGTGCCAGCAGCTTATCCCGGGATACGCAGTATTTT.

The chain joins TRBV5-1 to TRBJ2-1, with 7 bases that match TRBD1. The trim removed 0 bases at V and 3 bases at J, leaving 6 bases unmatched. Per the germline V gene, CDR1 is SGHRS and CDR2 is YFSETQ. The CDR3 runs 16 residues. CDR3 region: CASSLEGTVNYNEQFF. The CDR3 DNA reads TGCGCCAGCAGCTTGGAAGGGACAGTGAACTACAATGAGCAGTTCTTC.

The CDR3 region is CASSLFGGPYEQYF. As DNA, the CDR3 is TGTGCCAGCAGTTTATTTGGGGGCCCCTACGAGCAGTACTTC. The chain employs TRBV27 and TRBJ2-7; TRBD1 might be the D (6 bases). Trimming cost V 1 base and J 2 bases, with 9 bases left between them. Germline values: CDR1 MNHEY, CDR2 SMNVEV (reference sequence). The CDR3 loop spans 14 amino acids.

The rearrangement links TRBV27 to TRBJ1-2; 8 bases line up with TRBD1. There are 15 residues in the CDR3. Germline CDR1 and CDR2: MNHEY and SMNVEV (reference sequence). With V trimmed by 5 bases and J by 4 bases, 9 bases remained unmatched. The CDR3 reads CASSPEGQGLYGYTF. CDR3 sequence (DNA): TGTGCCAGCAGTCCCGAAGGACAGGGACTCTATGGCTACACCTTC.

The CDR3 region is CASSIRPPGQGIIYGYTF. The DNA for the CDR3 is TGTGCCAGCAGCATAAGACCCCCGGGACAGGGGATTATCTATGGCTACACCTTC. The chain is built from TRBV7-2 and TRBJ1-2; 10 nucleotides line up with TRBD1. The germline V gene encodes CDR1 SGHTA and CDR2 FQGNSA. The V gene end was trimmed by 5 bases and the J gene end by 4 bases; junction bases not matched to a gene: 16. This CDR3 spans 18 amino acids.

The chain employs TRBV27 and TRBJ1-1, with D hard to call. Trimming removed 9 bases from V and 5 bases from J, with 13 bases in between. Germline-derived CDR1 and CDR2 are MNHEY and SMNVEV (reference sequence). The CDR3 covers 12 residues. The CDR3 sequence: CASGLSGTEAFF. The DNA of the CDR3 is TGTGCCAGTGGCCTTTCCGGGACTGAAGCTTTCTTT.

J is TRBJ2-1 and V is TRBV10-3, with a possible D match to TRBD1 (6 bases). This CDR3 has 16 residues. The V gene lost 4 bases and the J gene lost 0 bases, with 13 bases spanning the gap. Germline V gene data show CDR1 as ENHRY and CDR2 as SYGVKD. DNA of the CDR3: TGTGCCATCAGTGGGGTAACGGACAGCTCCTACAATGAGCAGTTCTTC. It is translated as CAISGVTDSSYNEQFF.

The CDR3 bases are TGTGCCAGCAGCTCCCCCCCGGGACAGGGTGGGGGCACAGATACGCAGTATTTT. It codes for CASSSPPGQGGGTDTQYF. The rearrangement joins TRBV7-2 to TRBJ2-3, with 9 nucleotides matching TRBD1. Losses at the gene ends were 4 bases for V and 1 base for J; bases not matched to a gene: 12. Looked up from germline, CDR1 is SGHTA and CDR2 is FQGNSA. The length of the CDR3 is 18 residues.

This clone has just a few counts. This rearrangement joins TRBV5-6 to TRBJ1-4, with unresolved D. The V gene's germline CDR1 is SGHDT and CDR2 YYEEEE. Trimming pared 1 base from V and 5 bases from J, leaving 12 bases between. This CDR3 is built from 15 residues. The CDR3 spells CASSLPTGGNEKLFF. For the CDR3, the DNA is TGTGCCAGCAGCTTGCCTACCGGAGGAAATGAAAAACTGTTTTTT. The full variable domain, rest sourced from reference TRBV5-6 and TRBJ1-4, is DAGVTQSPTHLIKTRGQQVTLRCSPKSGHDTVSWYQQALGQGPQFIFQYYEEEERQRGNFPDRFSGHQFPNYSSELNVNALLLGDSALYLCASSLPTGGNEKLFFGSGTQLSVL.

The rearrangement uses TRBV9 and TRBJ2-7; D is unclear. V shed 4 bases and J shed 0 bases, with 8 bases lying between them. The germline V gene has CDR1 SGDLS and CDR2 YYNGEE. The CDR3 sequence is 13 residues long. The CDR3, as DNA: TGTGCCAGCAGCCGCCCTAACTCCTACGAGCAGTACTTC. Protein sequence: CASSRPNSYEQYF. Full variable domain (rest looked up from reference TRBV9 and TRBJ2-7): DSGVTQTPKHLITATGQRVTLRCSPRSGDLSVYWYQQSLDQGLQFLIQYYNGEERAKGNILERFSAQQFPDLHSELNLSSLELGDSALYFCASSRPNSYEQYFGPGTRLTVT.

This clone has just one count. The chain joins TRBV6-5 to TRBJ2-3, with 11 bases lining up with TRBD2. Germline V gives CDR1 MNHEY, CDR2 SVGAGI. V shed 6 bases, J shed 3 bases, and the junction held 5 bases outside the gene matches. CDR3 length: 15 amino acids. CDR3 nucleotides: TGTGCCAGCAGGCTCACTAGCGGGGGAACAGATACGCAGTATTTT. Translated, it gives CASRLTSGGTDTQYF.

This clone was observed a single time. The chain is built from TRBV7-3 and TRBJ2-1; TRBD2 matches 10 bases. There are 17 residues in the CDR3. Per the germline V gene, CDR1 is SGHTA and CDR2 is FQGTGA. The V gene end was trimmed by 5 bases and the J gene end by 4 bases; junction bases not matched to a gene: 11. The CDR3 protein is CASSQGRPGLAYNEQFF. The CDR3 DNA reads TGTGCCAGCAGCCAGGGTCGGCCGGGACTAGCGTACAATGAGCAGTTCTTC.